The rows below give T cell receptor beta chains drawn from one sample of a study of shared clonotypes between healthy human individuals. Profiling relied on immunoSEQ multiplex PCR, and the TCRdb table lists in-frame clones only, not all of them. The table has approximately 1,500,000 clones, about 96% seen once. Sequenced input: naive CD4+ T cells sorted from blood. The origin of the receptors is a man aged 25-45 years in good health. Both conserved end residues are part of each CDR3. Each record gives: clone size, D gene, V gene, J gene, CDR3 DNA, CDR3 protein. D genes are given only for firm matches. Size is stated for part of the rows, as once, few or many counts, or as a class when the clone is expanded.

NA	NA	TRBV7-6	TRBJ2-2	TGTGCCAGCAGCTTAGGACGAGGCGCGAACACCGGGGAGCTGTTTTTT	CASSLGRGANTGELFF
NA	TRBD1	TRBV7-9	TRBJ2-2	TGTGCCAGCAGCTTGGTCGGGACAGCGAACACCGGGGAGCTGTTTTTT	CASSLVGTANTGELFF
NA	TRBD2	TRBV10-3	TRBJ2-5	TGTGCCATCAGTGAGTCCTCGGTAGCGGGGAGTGACCAGTACTTC	CAISESSVAGSDQYF
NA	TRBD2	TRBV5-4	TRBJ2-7	TGTGCCAGCAGCCACGGGACTAGCGGGAGCTACGAGCAGTACTTC	CASSHGTSGSYEQYF
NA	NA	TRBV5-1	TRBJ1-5	TGCGCCAGCAGCTTGGATACGGGGTGGGACCAGCCCCAGCATTTT	CASSLDTGWDQPQHF
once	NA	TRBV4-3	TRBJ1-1	TGCGCCAGCAGCCAAGATCCCGCCTACAGGGAAGCTTTCTTT	CASSQDPAYREAFF
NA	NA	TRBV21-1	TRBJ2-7	TGTGCCAGCAGCCCCCACAGGGGGAGTTACGAGCAGTACTTC	CASSPHRGSYEQYF
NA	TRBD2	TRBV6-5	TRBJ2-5	TGTGCCAGCAGTTTCGGACTAGCGGACCAAGAGACCCAGTACTTC	CASSFGLADQETQYF
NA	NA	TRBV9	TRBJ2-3	TGTGCCAGCAGCGTAGGGACTTCCACAGATACGCAGTATTTT	CASSVGTSTDTQYF
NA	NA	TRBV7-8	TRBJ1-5	TGTGCCAGCAGCTCCCGGACAGCTTCCAATCAGCCCCAGCATTTT	CASSSRTASNQPQHF
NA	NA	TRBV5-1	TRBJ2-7	TGCGCCAGCCACCCTGACCCCTCAGCCGAGCAGTACTTC	CASHPDPSAEQYF
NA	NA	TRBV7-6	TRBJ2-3	TGTGCCAGCAGCTTATCGGGGTGGGGAACTAGCACAGATACGCAGTATTTT	CASSLSGWGTSTDTQYF
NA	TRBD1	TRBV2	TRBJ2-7	TGTGCCGGGGGACAGCACTACGAGCAGTACTTC	CAGGQHYEQYF
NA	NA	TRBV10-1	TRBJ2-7	TGCGCCAGCAGTGATGGGTACGAGCAGTACTTC	CASSDGYEQYF
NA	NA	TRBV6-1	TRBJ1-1	TGTGCCAGCAGCAGGGGTGGCCAGAACACTGAAGCTTTCTTT	CASSRGGQNTEAFF
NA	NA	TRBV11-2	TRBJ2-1	TGTGCCAGCAGCTTTGGCAGCTCCTACAATGAGCAGTTCTTC	CASSFGSSYNEQFF
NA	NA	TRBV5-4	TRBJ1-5	TGTGCCAGCAGCTTGGAGTGCCGGTCGCTAGGGAGCGATTCCTATCAGCCCCAGCATTTT	CASSLECRSLGSDSYQPQHF
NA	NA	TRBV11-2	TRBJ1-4	TGTGCCAGCAGCTTAGGTACCGCAACTAATGAAAAACTGTTTTTT	CASSLGTATNEKLFF
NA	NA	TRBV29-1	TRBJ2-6	TGCAGCGTTGTGGCTGGGGCCAACGTCCTGACTTTC	CSVVAGANVLTF
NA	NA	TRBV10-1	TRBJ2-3	TGCGCCAGCAGTGAGTCCAAGAGTTACACAGATACGCAGTATTTT	CASSESKSYTDTQYF
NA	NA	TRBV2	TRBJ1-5	TGTGCCAGCAATCGGGACGCGGGCGTGAGTCAGCCCCAGCATTTT	CASNRDAGVSQPQHF
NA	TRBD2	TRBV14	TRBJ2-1	TGTGCCAGCAGCCCATCAGCGGGAGGGGTCAATGAGCAGTTCTTC	CASSPSAGGVNEQFF
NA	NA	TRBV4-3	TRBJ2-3	TGCGCCAGCAGCCCCCCCGACACCGCCTTTACAGATACGCAGTATTTT	CASSPPDTAFTDTQYF
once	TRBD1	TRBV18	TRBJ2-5	TGTGCCAGCTCACCGACCTTTTGGGATAGACAGGGGTTAGAGACCCAGTACTTC	CASSPTFWDRQGLETQYF